This record concerns one T cell receptor beta chain sequence. Its target is not known. Germline V CDR1 and CDR2: LNHDA, SQIVND (reference sequence). The CDR3 extends over 15 amino acids. V lost 0 bases and J 5 bases, leaving 14 bases between the germline ends. Clones were sequenced by immunoSEQ multiplex PCR, and TCRdb holds only the in-frame ones, with some missing. Of 150,000 to 200,000 clones listed, approximately 85% are singletons. The data belong to a study of cytomegalovirus exposure and HLA in healthy donors. Findings and caveats of the study: Among TCR beta chains, those listed as cytomegalovirus-associated numbered over 150. In vitro experiments confirmed that a few CMV-associated chains were specific for CMV antigens.

The sequenced sample consisted of PBMCs. This TCR came from a woman aged 18 to 35 in good health and CMV-seronegative. The chain couples TRBV19 to TRBJ2-7; perhaps TRBD1 as D (5 bases). The CDR3 spells CASSIDAAGFDEQYF. CDR3 DNA sequence: TGTGCCAGTAGTATAGACGCCGCAGGGTTTGACGAGCAGTACTTC.